The 2 T cell receptor beta chains reported below all come from one sample, sequenced in a study of cytomegalovirus exposure and HLA in healthy donors. PCR was performed using 60 Vbeta and 13 Jbeta primers. Only in-frame clones appear in the TCRdb table, and some are missing; sequencing was by immunoSEQ multiplex PCR. The table lists around 200,000 clones, just over 75% of them singletons, with roughly 2.5% in the top ten. The material sequenced was PBMCs. The source of these receptors is an older woman in good health and CMV-seropositive.

V gene TRBV27 combines with J gene TRBJ2-4; 7 positions agree with TRBD2. Losses at the gene ends were 2 bases for V and 0 bases for J; bases not matched to a gene: 13. The CDR3 sequence is 19 residues long. In germline, CDR1 is MNHEY, CDR2 SMNVEV (reference sequence). CDR3 amino acids: CASSLNGGRPFVAKNIQYF. The CDR3, as DNA: TGTGCCAGCAGTTTAAATGGCGGGAGACCTTTTGTAGCCAAAAACATTCAGTACTTC.

The chain carries TRBV4-1 and TRBJ2-7; 11 nucleotides agree with TRBD2. The CDR3 extends over 16 amino acids. The V segment lost 0 bases and the J segment 4 bases; nucleotides outside the gene matches: 5. Germline V lookup: CDR1 MGHRA, CDR2 YSYEKL. The CDR3 DNA reads as TGCGCCAGCAGCCAAGATAGCGGGAGGGCCGAATACGAGCAGTACTTC. It translates to CASSQDSGRAEYEQYF.